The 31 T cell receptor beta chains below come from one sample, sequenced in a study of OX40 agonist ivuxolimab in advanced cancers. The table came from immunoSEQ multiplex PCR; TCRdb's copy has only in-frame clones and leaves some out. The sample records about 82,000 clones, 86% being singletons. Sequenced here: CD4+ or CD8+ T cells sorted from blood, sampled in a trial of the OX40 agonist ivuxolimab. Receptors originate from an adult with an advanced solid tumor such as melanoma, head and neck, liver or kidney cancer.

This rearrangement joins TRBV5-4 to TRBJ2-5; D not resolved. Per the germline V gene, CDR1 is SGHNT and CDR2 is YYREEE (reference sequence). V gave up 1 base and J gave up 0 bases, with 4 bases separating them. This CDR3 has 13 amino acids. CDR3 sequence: CASSLSNQETQYF. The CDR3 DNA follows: TGTGCCAGCAGCTTGTCCAACCAAGAGACCCAGTACTTC.

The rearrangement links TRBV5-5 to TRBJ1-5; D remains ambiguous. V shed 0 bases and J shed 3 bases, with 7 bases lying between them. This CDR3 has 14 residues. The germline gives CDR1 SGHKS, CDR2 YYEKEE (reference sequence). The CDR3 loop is CASSLAGSNQPQHF. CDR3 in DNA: TGTGCCAGCAGCTTGGCCGGGTCCAATCAGCCCCAGCATTTT.

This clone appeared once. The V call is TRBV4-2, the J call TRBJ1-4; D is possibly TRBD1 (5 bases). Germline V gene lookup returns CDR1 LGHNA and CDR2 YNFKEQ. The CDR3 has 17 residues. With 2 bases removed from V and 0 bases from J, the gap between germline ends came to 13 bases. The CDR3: CASSQNPSGATNEKLFF. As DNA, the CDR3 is TGTGCCAGCAGCCAAAATCCCTCGGGGGCAACTAATGAAAAACTGTTTTTT.

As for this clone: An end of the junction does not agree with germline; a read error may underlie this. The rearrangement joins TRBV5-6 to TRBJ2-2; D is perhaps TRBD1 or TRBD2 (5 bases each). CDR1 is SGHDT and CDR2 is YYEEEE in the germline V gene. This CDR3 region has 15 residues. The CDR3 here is CASSLRDSEHRGAVF. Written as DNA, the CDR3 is TGTGCCAGCAGCTTACGTGACAGCGAACACCGGGGAGCTGTTTTT. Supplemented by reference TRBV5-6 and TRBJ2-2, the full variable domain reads DAGVTQSPTHLIKTRGQQVTLRCSPKSGHDTVSWYQQALGQGPQFIFQYYEEEERQRGNFPDRFSGHQFPNYSSELNVNALLLGDSALYLCASSLRDSEHRGAVFGEGSRLTVL.

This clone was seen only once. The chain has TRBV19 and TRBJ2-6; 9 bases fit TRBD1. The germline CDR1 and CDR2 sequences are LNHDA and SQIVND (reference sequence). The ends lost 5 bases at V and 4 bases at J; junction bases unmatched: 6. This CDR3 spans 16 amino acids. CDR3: CASSGTGKGGANVLTF. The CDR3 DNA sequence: TGTGCCAGTAGTGGGACAGGGAAAGGCGGGGCCAACGTCCTGACTTTC.

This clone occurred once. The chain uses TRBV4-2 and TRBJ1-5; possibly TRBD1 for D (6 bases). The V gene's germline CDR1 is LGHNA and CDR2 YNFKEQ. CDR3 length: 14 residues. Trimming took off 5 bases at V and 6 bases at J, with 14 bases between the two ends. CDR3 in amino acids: CASSLGGAVQPQHF. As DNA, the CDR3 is TGTGCCAGCAGCTTGGGGGGGGCTGTTCAGCCCCAGCATTTT.

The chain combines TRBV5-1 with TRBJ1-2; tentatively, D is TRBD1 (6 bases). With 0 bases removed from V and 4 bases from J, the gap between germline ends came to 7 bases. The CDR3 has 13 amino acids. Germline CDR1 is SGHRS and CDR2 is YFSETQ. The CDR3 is CASSLEGGYGYTF. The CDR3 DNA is TGCGCCAGCAGCTTGGAAGGGGGCTATGGCTACACCTTC.

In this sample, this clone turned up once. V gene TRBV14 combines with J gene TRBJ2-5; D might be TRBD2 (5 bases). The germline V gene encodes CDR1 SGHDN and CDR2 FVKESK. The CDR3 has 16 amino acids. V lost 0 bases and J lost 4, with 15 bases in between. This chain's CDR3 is CASSQDRGIRRETQYF. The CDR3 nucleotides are TGTGCCAGCAGCCAAGATAGAGGGATTAGGAGAGAGACCCAGTACTTC.

CDR3 sequence reads: CASSLGTGWAGELFF. The CDR3 bases are TGTGCCAGCAGCCTAGGTACAGGGTGGGCCGGGGAGCTGTTTTTT. The rearrangement uses TRBV5-6 and TRBJ2-2, with D possibly being TRBD1 (6 bases). CDR1 SGHDT and CDR2 YYEEEE come from the germline V gene. Trimming removed 4 bases from V and 6 bases from J, with 16 bases in between. The CDR3 sequence is 15 residues long. The full variable domain, in which reference TRBV5-6 and TRBJ2-2 provide the parts outside the CDR3, is DAGVTQSPTHLIKTRGQQVTLRCSPKSGHDTVSWYQQALGQGPQFIFQYYEEEERQRGNFPDRFSGHQFPNYSSELNVNALLLGDSALYLCASSLGTGWAGELFFGEGSRLTVL.

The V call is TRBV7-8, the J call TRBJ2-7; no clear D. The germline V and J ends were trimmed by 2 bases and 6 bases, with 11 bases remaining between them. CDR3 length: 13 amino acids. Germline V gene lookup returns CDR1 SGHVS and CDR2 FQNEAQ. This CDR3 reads CASSLFHGSEQYF. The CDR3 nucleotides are TGTGCCAGCAGCTTATTCCACGGTAGCGAGCAGTACTTC.

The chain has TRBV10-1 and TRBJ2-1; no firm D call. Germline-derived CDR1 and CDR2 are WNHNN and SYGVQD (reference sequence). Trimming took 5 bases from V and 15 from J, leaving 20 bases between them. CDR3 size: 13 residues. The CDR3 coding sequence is TGCGCCAGCAGTCGCGAATTCCTTGGCCGATTGTTCTTC. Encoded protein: CASSREFLGRLFF.

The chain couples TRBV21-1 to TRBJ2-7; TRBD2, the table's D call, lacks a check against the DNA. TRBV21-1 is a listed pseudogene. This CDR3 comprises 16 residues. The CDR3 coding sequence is TGTGCCAGCAGCAAAGACGGGGACGGGAGCTCCTACGAGCAGTACTTC. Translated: CASSKDGDGSSYEQYF.

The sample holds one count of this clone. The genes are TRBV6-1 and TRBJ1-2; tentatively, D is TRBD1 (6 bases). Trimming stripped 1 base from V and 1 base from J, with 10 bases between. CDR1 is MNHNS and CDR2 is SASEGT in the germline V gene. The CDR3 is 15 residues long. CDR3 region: CASSEGTGRNYGYTF. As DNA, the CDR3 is TGTGCCAGCAGTGAAGGCACAGGGCGTAACTATGGCTACACCTTC.

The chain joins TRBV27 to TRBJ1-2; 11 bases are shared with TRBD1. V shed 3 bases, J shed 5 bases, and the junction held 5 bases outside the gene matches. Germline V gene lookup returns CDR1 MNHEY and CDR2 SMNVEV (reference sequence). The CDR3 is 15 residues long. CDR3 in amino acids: CASSLRGQGAYGYTF. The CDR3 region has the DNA TGTGCCAGCAGTTTGAGAGGACAGGGGGCTTATGGCTACACCTTC.

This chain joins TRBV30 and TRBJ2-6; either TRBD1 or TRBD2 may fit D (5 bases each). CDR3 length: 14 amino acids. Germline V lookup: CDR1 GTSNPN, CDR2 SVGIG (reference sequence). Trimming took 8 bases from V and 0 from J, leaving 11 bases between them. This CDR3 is CARDGSSGANVLTF. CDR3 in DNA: TGTGCCCGGGACGGTAGCTCTGGGGCCAACGTCCTGACTTTC. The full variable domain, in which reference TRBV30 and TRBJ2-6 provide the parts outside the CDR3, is SQTIHQWPATLVQPVGSPLSLECTVEGTSNPNLYWYRQAAGRGLQLLFYSVGIGQISSEVPQNLSASRPQDRQFILSSKKLLLSDSGFYLCARDGSSGANVLTFGAGSRLTVL.

CDR3 region: CASSTRREGATDTQYF. The CDR3 coding sequence is TGTGCCAGCAGTACTCGAAGGGAGGGGGCCACAGATACGCAGTATTTT. This chain uses TRBV7-9 with TRBJ2-3, with D perhaps assigned TRBD1 or TRBD2 (7 bases each). CDR3 length: 16 residues. The V end was cut by 6 bases, the J end by 2 bases, with 18 bases between. Germline CDR1 and CDR2: SEHNR and FQNEAQ (reference sequence).

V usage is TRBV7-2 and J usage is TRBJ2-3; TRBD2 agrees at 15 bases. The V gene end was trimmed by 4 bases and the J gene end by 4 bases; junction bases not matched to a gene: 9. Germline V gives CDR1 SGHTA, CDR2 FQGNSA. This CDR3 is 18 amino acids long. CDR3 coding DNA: TGTGCCAGCAGCTCGCGGACTAGCGGGAGGGCTCTATCAGATACGCAGTATTTT. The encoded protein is CASSSRTSGRALSDTQYF.

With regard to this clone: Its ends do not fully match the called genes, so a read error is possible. The CDR3: CASSLGLAGGANTGELFF. CDR3 nucleotide sequence: TGTGCTAGCAGCTTAGGACTAGCGGGAGGAGCGAACACCGGGGAGCTGTTTTTT. J is TRBJ2-2 and V is TRBV7-7; 14 nucleotides line up with TRBD2. The germline V gene encodes CDR1 SSHAT and CDR2 FNYEAQ (reference sequence). This CDR3 is built from 18 residues.

The CDR3 region is CASRSGLAGNEQFF. CDR3 bases: TGTGCCAGCAGGTCGGGACTAGCGGGGAATGAGCAGTTCTTC. The gene calls are TRBV7-2 and TRBJ2-1; 13 bases fit TRBD2. Germline-derived CDR1 and CDR2 are SGHTA and FQGNSA. V lost 6 bases and J lost 7; bases outside the gene matches: 3. There are 14 residues in the CDR3.

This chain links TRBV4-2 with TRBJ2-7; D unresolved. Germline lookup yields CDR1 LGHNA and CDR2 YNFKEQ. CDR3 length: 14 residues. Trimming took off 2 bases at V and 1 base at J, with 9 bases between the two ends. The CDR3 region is CASSQSRSSYEQYF. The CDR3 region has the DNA TGTGCCAGCAGCCAATCTCGCAGTTCCTACGAGCAGTACTTC.

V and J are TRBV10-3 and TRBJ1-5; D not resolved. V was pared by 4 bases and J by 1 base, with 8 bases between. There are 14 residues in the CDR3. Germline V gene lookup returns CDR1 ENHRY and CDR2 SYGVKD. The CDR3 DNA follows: TGTGCCATCAGTGTAGAGGTCAGCAATCAGCCCCAGCATTTT. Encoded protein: CAISVEVSNQPQHF.

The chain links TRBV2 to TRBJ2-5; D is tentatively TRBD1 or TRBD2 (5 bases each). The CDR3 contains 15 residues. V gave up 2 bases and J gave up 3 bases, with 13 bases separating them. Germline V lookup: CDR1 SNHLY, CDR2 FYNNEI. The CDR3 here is CASSERGRWEETQYF. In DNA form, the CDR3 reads TGTGCCAGCAGTGAACGGGGACGGTGGGAAGAGACCCAGTACTTC. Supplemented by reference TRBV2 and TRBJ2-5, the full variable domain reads EPEVTQTPSHQVTQMGQEVILRCVPISNHLYFYWYRQILGQKVEFLVSFYNNEISEKSEIFDDQFSVERPDGSNFTLKIRSTKLEDSAMYFCASSERGRWEETQYFGPGTRLLVL.

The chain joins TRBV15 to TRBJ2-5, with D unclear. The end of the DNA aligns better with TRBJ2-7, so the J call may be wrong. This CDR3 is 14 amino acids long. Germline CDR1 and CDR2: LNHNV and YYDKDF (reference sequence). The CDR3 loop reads CATSRDTQVGEQYF. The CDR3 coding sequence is TGTGCCACCAGCAGAGATACCCAGGTCGGCGAGCAGTACTTC.

The CDR3 DNA sequence: TGTGCCAGCAGTGAAGGACTAGCGGGTCCCAACAATGAGCAGTTCTTC. Translated: CASSEGLAGPNNEQFF. The chain employs TRBV2 and TRBJ2-1, with 10 positions matching TRBD2. The J segment lost 5 bases and the V segment lost 1 base, leaving 5 bases of the junction unmatched. The V gene's germline CDR1 is SNHLY and CDR2 FYNNEI. CDR3 length equals 16 residues.

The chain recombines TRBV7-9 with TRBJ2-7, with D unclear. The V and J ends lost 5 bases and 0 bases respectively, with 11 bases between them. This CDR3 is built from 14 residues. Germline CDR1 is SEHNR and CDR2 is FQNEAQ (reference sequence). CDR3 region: CASSAYQTSYEQYF. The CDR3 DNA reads TGTGCCAGCAGCGCCTACCAAACCTCCTACGAGCAGTACTTC.

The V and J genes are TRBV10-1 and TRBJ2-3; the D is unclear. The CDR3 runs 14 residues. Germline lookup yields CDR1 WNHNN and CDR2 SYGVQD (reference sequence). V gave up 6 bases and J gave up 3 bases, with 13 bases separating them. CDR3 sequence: CASSPVLGTDTQYF. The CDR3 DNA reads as TGCGCCAGCAGCCCGGTCCTCGGGACAGATACGCAGTATTTT.

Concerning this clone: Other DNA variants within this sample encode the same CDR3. The CDR3 DNA is TGTGCCAGTAGCACGGGGCCATATAGCAATCAGCCCCAGCATTTT. Translated, it gives CASSTGPYSNQPQHF. The chain employs TRBV9 and TRBJ1-5; TRBD1 might be the D (5 bases). V lost 8 bases, J lost 0 bases, and 15 bases lay in between. Per the germline V gene, CDR1 is SGDLS and CDR2 is YYNGEE. The CDR3 loop spans 15 amino acids.

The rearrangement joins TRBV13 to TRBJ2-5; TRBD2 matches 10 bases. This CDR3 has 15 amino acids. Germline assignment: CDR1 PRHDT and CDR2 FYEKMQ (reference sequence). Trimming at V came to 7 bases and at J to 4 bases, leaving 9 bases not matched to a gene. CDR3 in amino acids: CASKVASGSRETQYF. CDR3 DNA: TGTGCCAGCAAGGTGGCTAGCGGGAGTAGAGAGACCCAGTACTTC.

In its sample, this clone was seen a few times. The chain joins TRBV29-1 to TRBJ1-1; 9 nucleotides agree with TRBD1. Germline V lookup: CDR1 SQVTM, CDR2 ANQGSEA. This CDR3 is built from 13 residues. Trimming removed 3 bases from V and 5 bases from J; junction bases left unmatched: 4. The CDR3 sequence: CSVDWDRVTEAFF. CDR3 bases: TGCAGCGTTGATTGGGACAGGGTGACTGAAGCTTTCTTT.

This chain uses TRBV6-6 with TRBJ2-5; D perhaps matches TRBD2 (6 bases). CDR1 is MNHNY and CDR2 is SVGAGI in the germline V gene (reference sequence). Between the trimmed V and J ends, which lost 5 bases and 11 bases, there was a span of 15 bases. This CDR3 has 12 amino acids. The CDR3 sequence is CASSPSSGEQYF. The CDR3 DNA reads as TGTGCCAGCAGTCCCTCCTCGGGGGAGCAGTACTTC.

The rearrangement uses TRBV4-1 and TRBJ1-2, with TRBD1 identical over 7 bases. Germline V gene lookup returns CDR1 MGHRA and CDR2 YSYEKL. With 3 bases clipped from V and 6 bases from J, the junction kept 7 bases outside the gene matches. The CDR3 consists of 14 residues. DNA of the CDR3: TGCGCCAGCAGCCAGTCGACAGGGAAACATGGCTACACCTTC. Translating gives CASSQSTGKHGYTF.